This is a list of T cell receptor beta chains from one sample in a study of post-analysis software for immune sequencing data. TCRdb re-called the PCR reads through MiXCR, storing one row per CDR3 protein. This table has under 900,000 distinct CDR3 sequences, roughly 50% appearing once. Material for sequencing was blood. All receptors derive from a girl aged 10 to 17 with multiple sclerosis. The CDR3 runs from the conserved cysteine through the conserved F or W. The D gene is left open where the match is weak. Clone size is not always given. Where it is, it says once, few, many or a class for expanded clones.

j_call d_call v_call clone_size cdr3_nt cdr3_aa
TRBJ2-1 NA TRBV20-1 NA TGCAGTGCTAGCGGGAACCACAATGAGCAGTTCTTC CSASGNHNEQFF
TRBJ2-2 NA TRBV29-1 few TGCAGCGTTGCGAAGGCCGGGGAGCTGTTTTTT CSVAKAGELFF
TRBJ2-3 NA TRBV7-9 NA TGTGCCAGCAGCTCCGGGCAGGCGGGGCCTAGCACAGATACGCAGTATTTT CASSSGQAGPSTDTQYF
TRBJ2-3 NA TRBV29-1 NA TGCAGCATTGTCGGCCAGAACACAGATACGCAGTATTTT CSIVGQNTDTQYF
TRBJ2-4 NA TRBV5-1 NA TGCGCCAGCACTCGGGACTTAGCCAAAAACATTCAGTACTTC CASTRDLAKNIQYF
TRBJ1-2 NA TRBV4-2 NA TGTGCCAGCAGCCAAGATCGGGAGTTCTTCTATGGCTACACCTTC CASSQDREFFYGYTF
TRBJ2-7 NA TRBV14 NA TGTGCCAGCAGCCACGCCACCAGGGGACTCCTATACGAGCAGTACTTC CASSHATRGLLYEQYF
TRBJ2-7 NA TRBV5-1 NA TGCGCCAGCAGCTTGGGTCAGCTCCCCTACGAGCAGTACTTC CASSLGQLPYEQYF
TRBJ1-2 TRBD1 TRBV5-1 NA TGCGCCAGCAGCTTAACCCAGGGACAGTTCGGCTATGGCTACACCTTC CASSLTQGQFGYGYTF
TRBJ2-7 TRBD1 TRBV5-1 NA TGCGCCAGCAGTCACCAGGGGGTCGGTATCTACAAGCAGTACTTC CASSHQGVGIYKQYF
TRBJ2-3 TRBD2 TRBV12-3/TRBV12-4 NA TGTGCCAGCAGCCCTCCCCCGACTAGCGTTACGCAGTATTTT CASSPPPTSVTQYF
TRBJ2-7 NA TRBV10-3 NA TGTGCCATCAGTGAGTCCGGGGGGCAGTACTTC CAISESGGQYF
TRBJ2-3 NA TRBV27 few TGTGCCAGCAGTTCCCCAGGAGCTAGCACAGATACGCAGTATTTT CASSSPGASTDTQYF
TRBJ2-1 TRBD2 TRBV7-9 NA TGTGCCAGCAGCCCCGAGACTAGCGGGAGATTCAATGAGCAGTTCTTC CASSPETSGRFNEQFF
TRBJ2-1 NA TRBV3-1 NA TGTGCCAGCAGCCAAGAAGGGGTCCCGATCAATGAGCAGTTCTTC CASSQEGVPINEQFF
TRBJ2-1 NA TRBV2 NA TGTGCCAGCAGTGAAGGTAGCTCCTACAATGAGCAGTTCTTC CASSEGSSYNEQFF
TRBJ2-7 TRBD1 TRBV5-5 NA TGTGCCAGCAGCTCCACTGGGACAGGGGGCAGCTACGAGCAGTACTTC CASSSTGTGGSYEQYF
TRBJ2-5 NA TRBV10-3 few TGTGCCATCAGTGAGAGGGCAGCCGACCAAGAGACCCAGTACTTC CAISERAADQETQYF
TRBJ2-5 TRBD1 TRBV5-1 NA TGCGCCAGCAGCTTTTGGGACAGGGGGGGTTTGGAGACCCAGTACTTC CASSFWDRGGLETQYF
TRBJ2-5 TRBD2 TRBV5-1 NA TGCGCCAGCAGCTTGACTAGCGGCGTCCAAGAGACCCAGTACTTC CASSLTSGVQETQYF
TRBJ2-5 TRBD2 TRBV20-1 once TGCAGTGCTACGGGACTAGCGGGGGGGCGCGAAGAGACCCAGTACTTC CSATGLAGGREETQYF
TRBJ2-7 NA TRBV6-5 NA TGTGCCAGCAGTCGGGACATCGGTTCATACGAGCAGTACTTC CASSRDIGSYEQYF
TRBJ2-1 TRBD2 TRBV20-1 NA TGCAGTGCTAGAGGCAGCGGGAGGGCCCTGGAGCAGTTCTTC CSARGSGRALEQFF
TRBJ2-7 TRBD2 TRBV20-1 few TGCAGTGCTCCCGGGACTAGCGGGAGGGCCTTCACGGCCCAGTACTTC CSAPGTSGRAFTAQYF
TRBJ2-1 TRBD2 TRBV18 NA TGTGCCAGCTCACCACGGGGACTAGGCTCCTACAATGAGCAGTTCTTC CASSPRGLGSYNEQFF
TRBJ1-2 TRBD1 TRBV20-1 NA TGCAGTGCTACCGACCTCTCTGGACAGGGGATAAACTATGGCTACACCTTC CSATDLSGQGINYGYTF
TRBJ2-7 TRBD2 TRBV12-3/TRBV12-4 few TGTGCCAGCAGTCCGGGAGCTGACATGATAGCGGGGCAGATCTCCTACGAGCAGTACTTC CASSPGADMIAGQISYEQYF
TRBJ2-5 TRBD1 TRBV20-1 few TGCAGTGCTTTACCGGGACAGGGATCTGGAGAGCAGTACTTC CSALPGQGSGEQYF
TRBJ1-5 NA TRBV12-5 NA TGTGCTAGTGGTTTAGCGGGGACCCAAGACCAGCCCCAGCATTTT CASGLAGTQDQPQHF
TRBJ2-2 TRBD1 TRBV4-2 NA TGTGCCAGCAGCCGCCCCAGACAGGGGCGGGACACCGGGGAGCTGTTTTTT CASSRPRQGRDTGELFF
TRBJ2-1 NA TRBV3-1 NA TGTGCCAGCAGCGAGAGGGACCGAACCTACAATGAGCAGTTCTTC CASSERDRTYNEQFF
TRBJ2-7 TRBD2 TRBV7-9 few TGTGCCAGCAGCCAAATTAGCGGGACCTACGAGCAGTACTTC CASSQISGTYEQYF
TRBJ2-6 TRBD1 TRBV6-4 NA TGTGCCAGCAGGATCAGGGGGCGAATCGTCCTGACTTTC CASRIRGRIVLTF
TRBJ1-1 NA TRBV18 NA TGTGCCAGCTCACCTTCCGTACAGGATAAAGCTTTCTTT CASSPSVQDKAFF
TRBJ2-1 TRBD2 TRBV3-1 few TGTGCCAGCAGCCATAGCGGGAGGCTGAATGAGCAGTTCTTC CASSHSGRLNEQFF
TRBJ1-1 TRBD1 TRBV5-1 NA TGCGCCAGCAGCACATCAGGGGGGAGGAACACTGAAGCTTTCTTT CASSTSGGRNTEAFF
TRBJ2-7 TRBD2 TRBV20-1 NA TGCAGTGCTCAAACTAGCGGAATCTCCTACGAGCAGTACTTC CSAQTSGISYEQYF
TRBJ1-2 NA TRBV7-9 NA TGTGCCAGCAGCCCCCGGACCCAAGTCTATGGCTACACCTTC CASSPRTQVYGYTF
TRBJ2-1 TRBD2 TRBV3-1 NA TGTGCCAGCAGCCGCCCGGGAGCGGGAGGGCACAATGAGCAGTTCTTC CASSRPGAGGHNEQFF
TRBJ1-1 NA TRBV5-1 NA TGCGCCAGCAGCAGGGGGGGCGTCGGGACTGAAGCTTTCTTT CASSRGGVGTEAFF
TRBJ2-7 NA TRBV4-1 NA TGCGCCAGCAGCCCTCAGGAACTAGCTTTCTACGAGCAGTACTTC CASSPQELAFYEQYF
TRBJ1-5 TRBD1 TRBV12-3/TRBV12-4 few TGTGCCAGCAGCCAATCGGGACAGGGGAATCAGCCCCAGCATTTT CASSQSGQGNQPQHF
TRBJ2-1 NA TRBV29-1 NA TGCAGCGTGGTCCCCGGACCCTCAAGGGATGAGCAGTTCTTC CSVVPGPSRDEQFF
TRBJ2-1 TRBD1 TRBV29-1 once TGCAGCGCTGGACAGGGGTCCTACAATGAGCAGTTCTTC CSAGQGSYNEQFF
TRBJ2-5 TRBD2 TRBV15 NA TGTGCCACCAGCAGAGATCCTAGCGGGAGTCAAGAGACCCAGTACTTC CATSRDPSGSQETQYF
TRBJ2-6 TRBD1 TRBV2 NA TGTGCCAGCGGCCGGGACAGGAGCTCTGGGGCCAACGTCCTGACTTTC CASGRDRSSGANVLTF
TRBJ2-7 TRBD2 TRBV5-1 NA TGCGCCAGCAGCTTCGGGCTAGCGGGACCCTACGAGCAGTACTTC CASSFGLAGPYEQYF
TRBJ2-1 TRBD2 TRBV10-3 NA TGTGCCATCAGTGAGTCGGGAGGGATTGAGCAGTTCTTC CAISESGGIEQFF
TRBJ1-4 TRBD1 TRBV4-2 few TGTGCCAGCAGCCTCCGGACAGGCGACGGGGAAAAACTGTTTTTT CASSLRTGDGEKLFF
TRBJ2-3 NA TRBV5-1 NA TGCACCAGCAGCTTGGATCAGAGTGTCCTGGGGGATACGCAGTATTTT CTSSLDQSVLGDTQYF
TRBJ2-3 TRBD2 TRBV9 NA TGTGCCAGCAGCCCTGCTAGCGGGGTGAGCACAGATACGCAGTATTTT CASSPASGVSTDTQYF
TRBJ2-1 NA TRBV5-5 NA TGTGCCAGCAGCTTGGGTGCCGGGCCCTACAATGAGCAGTTCTTC CASSLGAGPYNEQFF
TRBJ2-3 NA TRBV29-1 few TGCAGCGTTCGCAGCCGGGAGCTTGATACGCAGTATTTT CSVRSRELDTQYF
TRBJ2-4 NA TRBV12-3/TRBV12-4 NA TGTGCCAGCAGTTTAGACAGGCCCCCTGGGCAGTACTTC CASSLDRPPGQYF
TRBJ2-5 TRBD1 TRBV6-5 NA TGTGCCAGCAGCCGAGGGACAGGACTTCAAGAGACCCAGTACTTC CASSRGTGLQETQYF
TRBJ2-7 NA TRBV6-5 NA TGTGCCAGCAGAAATTTGCAGGGGCGTTTCGAGCAGTACTTC CASRNLQGRFEQYF
TRBJ1-1 NA TRBV3-1 NA TGTGCCAGCAGCCATAGGACTGAAGCTTTCTTT CASSHRTEAFF
TRBJ2-4 TRBD1 TRBV20-1 few TGCAGTGCTAGTCGACAGGGGATTGGGGCCAAAAACATTCAGTACTTC CSASRQGIGAKNIQYF
TRBJ2-3 TRBD1 TRBV12-5 NA TGTGCTAGTGGTTTGGTAACAGGGGGCACAGATACGCAGTATTTT CASGLVTGGTDTQYF